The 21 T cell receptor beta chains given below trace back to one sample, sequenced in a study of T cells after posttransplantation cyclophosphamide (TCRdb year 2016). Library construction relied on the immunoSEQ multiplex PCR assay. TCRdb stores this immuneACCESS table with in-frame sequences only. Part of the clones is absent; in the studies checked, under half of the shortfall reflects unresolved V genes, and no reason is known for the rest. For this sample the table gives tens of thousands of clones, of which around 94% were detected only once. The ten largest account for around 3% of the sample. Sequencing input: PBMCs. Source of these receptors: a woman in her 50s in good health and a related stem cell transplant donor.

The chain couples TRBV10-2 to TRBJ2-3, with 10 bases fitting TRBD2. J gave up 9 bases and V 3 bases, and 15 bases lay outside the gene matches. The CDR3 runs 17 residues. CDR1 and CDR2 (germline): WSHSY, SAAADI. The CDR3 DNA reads TGCGCCAGCAGTGAAGTCGGGAGCGGGAGGGCCGGGGTCACGCAGTATTTT. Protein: CASSEVGSGRAGVTQYF.

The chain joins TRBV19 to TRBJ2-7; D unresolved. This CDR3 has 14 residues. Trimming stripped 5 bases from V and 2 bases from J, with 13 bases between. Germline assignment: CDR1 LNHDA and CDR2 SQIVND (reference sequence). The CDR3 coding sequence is TGTGCCAGTAGTTCCGGTCTCACGGCCTACGAGCAGTACTTC. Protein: CASSSGLTAYEQYF.

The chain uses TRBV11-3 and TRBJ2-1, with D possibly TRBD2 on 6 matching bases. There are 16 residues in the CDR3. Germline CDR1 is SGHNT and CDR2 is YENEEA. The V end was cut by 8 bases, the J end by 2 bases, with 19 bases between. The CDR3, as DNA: TGTGCCAGCGGCCCCCAGGACGGGGGTACCTACAATGAGCAGTTCTTC. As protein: CASGPQDGGTYNEQFF.

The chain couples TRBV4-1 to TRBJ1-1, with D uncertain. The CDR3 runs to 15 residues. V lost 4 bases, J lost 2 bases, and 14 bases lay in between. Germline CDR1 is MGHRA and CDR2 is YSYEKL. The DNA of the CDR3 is TGCGCCAGCAGCCCCCCCATGGGCAGTAACACTGAAGCTTTCTTT. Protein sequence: CASSPPMGSNTEAFF.

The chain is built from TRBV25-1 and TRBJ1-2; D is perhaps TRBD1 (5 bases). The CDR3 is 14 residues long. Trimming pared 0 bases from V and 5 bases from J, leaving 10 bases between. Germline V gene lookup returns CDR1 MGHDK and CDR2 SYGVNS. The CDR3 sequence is CASSEYRGGYGYTF. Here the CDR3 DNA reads TGTGCCAGCAGTGAATATCGCGGGGGGTATGGCTACACCTTC.

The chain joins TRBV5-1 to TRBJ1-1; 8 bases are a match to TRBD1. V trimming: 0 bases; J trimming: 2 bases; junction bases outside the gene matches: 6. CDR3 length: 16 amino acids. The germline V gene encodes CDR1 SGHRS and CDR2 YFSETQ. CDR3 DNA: TGCGCCAGCAGCTTGGGACTGGGACAGGATAACACTGAAGCTTTCTTT. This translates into CASSLGLGQDNTEAFF.

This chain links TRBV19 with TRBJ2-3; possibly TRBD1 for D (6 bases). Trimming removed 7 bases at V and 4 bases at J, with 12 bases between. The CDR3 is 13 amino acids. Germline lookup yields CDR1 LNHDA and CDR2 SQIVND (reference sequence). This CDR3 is CASNRVLSDTQYF. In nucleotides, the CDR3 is TGTGCCAGTAACAGGGTGTTGTCAGATACGCAGTATTTT.

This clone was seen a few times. CDR3 loop: CASSIGGRLVNTEAFF. The CDR3 DNA is TGTGCCAGTAGTATAGGGGGGCGTCTCGTGAACACTGAAGCTTTCTTT. The chain employs TRBV19 and TRBJ1-1, with D possibly being TRBD1 (6 bases). Looked up from germline, CDR1 is LNHDA and CDR2 is SQIVND (reference sequence). Trimming left V 1 base short and J 0 bases short, with 12 bases between. CDR3 size: 16 residues.

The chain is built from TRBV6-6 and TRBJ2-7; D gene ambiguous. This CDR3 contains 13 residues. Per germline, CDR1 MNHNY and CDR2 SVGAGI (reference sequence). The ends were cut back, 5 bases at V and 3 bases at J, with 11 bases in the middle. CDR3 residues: CASSDDGYYEQYF. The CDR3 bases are TGTGCCAGCAGTGACGACGGGTACTACGAGCAGTACTTC.

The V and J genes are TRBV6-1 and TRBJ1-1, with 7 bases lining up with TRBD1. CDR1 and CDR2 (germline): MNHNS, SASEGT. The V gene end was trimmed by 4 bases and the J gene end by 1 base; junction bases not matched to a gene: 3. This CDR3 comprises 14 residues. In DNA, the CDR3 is TGTGCCAGCAGTGTGACAGGGAGGAACACTGAAGCTTTCTTT. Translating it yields CASSVTGRNTEAFF.

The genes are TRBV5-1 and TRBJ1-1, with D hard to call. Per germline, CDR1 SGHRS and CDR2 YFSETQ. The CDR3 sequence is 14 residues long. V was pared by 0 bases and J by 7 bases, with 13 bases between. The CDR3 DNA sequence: TGCGCCAGCAGCTTGGAGTCAGGTATGGATGAAGCTTTCTTT. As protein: CASSLESGMDEAFF.

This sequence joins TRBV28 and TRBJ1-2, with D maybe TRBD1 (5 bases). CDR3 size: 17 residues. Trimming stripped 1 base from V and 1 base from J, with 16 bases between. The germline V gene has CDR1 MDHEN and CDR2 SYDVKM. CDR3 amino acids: CASSLLGAGQGNYGYTF. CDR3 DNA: TGTGCCAGCAGTTTATTAGGGGCTGGGCAGGGTAACTATGGCTACACCTTC.

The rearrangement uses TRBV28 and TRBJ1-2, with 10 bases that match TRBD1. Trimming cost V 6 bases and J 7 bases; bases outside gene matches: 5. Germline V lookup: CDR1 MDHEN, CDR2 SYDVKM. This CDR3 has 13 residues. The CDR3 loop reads CASRSGTGAGYTF. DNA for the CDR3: TGTGCCAGCAGGTCCGGGACAGGGGCTGGCTACACCTTC.

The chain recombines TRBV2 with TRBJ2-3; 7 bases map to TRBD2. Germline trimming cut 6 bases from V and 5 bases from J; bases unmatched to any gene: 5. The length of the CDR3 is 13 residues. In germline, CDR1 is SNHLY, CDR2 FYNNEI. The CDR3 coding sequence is TGTGCCAGCAGGGCCTGGGGGGGAGATACGCAGTATTTT. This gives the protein CASRAWGGDTQYF.

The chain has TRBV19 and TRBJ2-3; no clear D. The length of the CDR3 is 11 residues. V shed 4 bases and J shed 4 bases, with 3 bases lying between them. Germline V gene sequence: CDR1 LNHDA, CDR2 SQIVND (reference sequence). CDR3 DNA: TGTGCCAGTAGTAGAGCAGATACGCAGTATTTT. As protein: CASSRADTQYF.

The DNA for the CDR3 is TGTGCCAGCAGCCCTTCCTGGGGGGGTAACACCGGGGAGCTGTTTTTT. This encodes CASSPSWGGNTGELFF. This sequence joins TRBV7-9 and TRBJ2-2; 7 nucleotides match TRBD2. The CDR3 is made up of 16 amino acids. V was clipped by 5 bases and J by 2 bases; unmatched bases: 8. Per the germline V gene, CDR1 is SEHNR and CDR2 is FQNEAQ (reference sequence).

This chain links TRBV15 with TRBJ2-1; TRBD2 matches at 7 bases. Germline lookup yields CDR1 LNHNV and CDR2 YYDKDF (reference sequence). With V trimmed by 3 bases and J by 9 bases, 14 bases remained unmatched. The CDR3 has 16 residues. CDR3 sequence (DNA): TGTGCCACCAGCAGTCCCCTTCGCGGGAGCTTTGGTGAGCAGTTCTTC. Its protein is CATSSPLRGSFGEQFF.

The CDR3 protein is CASSPLGTPGGNEQFF. The CDR3, as DNA: TGCGCCAGCAGCCCCCTGGGGACCCCCGGGGGCAATGAGCAGTTCTTC. The chain recombines TRBV5-1 with TRBJ2-1; D is possibly TRBD2 (6 bases). V was shortened by 4 bases and J by 6 bases, with 20 bases between the two germline ends. The CDR3 runs to 16 residues. Looked up from germline, CDR1 is SGHRS and CDR2 is YFSETQ.

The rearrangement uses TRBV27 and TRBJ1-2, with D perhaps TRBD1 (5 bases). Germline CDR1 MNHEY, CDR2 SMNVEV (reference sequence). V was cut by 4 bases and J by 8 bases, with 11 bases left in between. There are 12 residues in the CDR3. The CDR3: CASSSAGTGYTF. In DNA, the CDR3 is TGTGCCAGCAGTTCCGCGGGGACGGGCTACACCTTC.

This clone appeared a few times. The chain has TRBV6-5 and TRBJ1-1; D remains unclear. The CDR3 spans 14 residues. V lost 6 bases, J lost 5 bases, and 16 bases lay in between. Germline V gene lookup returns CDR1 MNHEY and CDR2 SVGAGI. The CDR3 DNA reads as TGTGCCAGCAGCCGAGCCATGGGAGGAACTGAAGCTTTCTTT. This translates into CASSRAMGGTEAFF.

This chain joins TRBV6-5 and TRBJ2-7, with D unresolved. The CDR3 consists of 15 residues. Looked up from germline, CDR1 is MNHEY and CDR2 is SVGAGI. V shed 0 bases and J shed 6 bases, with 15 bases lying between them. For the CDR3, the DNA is TGTGCCAGCAGTTACTCGATTGGCGAAGGCGGCGAGCAGTACTTC. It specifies CASSYSIGEGGEQYF.